This T cell receptor (beta chain) was retrieved from a study of blood T cell repertoires in COVID-19 (dated by TCRdb to 2019 to 2021). In terms of the full investigation: For ImmuneRACE Cohort 3, a participant was defined as recovered based on two consecutive negative NP/OP PCR tests, clearance by a healthcare professional, or resolution of symptoms. The collaborator samples originated in the United States, Italy and Spain and spanned the acute and convalescent phases of COVID-19. The repertoires were released in a freely available public database intended as a resource for research on the immune response to SARS-CoV-2. Sample metadata almost always included a de-identified subject ID, COVID-19 status, age in years and sex. HLA class I and class II types, where available, came from metadata supplied by the sample provider rather than from assay-based typing. Samples came from the ongoing ImmuneRACE study (first 160 participants) plus 1,254 subjects from 6 global collaborators. The material from the prospective study consisted of cDNA or gDNA derived from T cells, B-cell-depleted T cells, or PBMCs. Subjects who had been exposed to COVID-19, were actively infected with it, or had recovered from it provided the deeply sampled blood TCRbeta repertoires that made up the dataset. Findings and caveats that apply to the study as a whole: How much clinical and demographic metadata was included differed by source and by participant, and the metadata was provided uncurated.

The immunoSEQ Assay, a bias-controlled multiplex PCR, was used to amplify TCRbeta CDR3 regions from genomic DNA. In the original analysis: The number of nucleated cells in each sample was estimated by amplification of reference gene primers within the assay. To quantify the absolute abundance of each unique TCRbeta CDR3 rearrangement, sequence reads were collapsed and filtered. For each sample, productive Simpson clonality was calculated as the square root of Simpson's diversity index across productive rearrangements. TCRdb obtained this table from immuneACCESS and retained in-frame rearrangements with V and J assigned. These tables miss some clones; where compared with another copy, unresolved V genes account for less than half of the shortfall, and the remainder is unexplained. V, J and clone size were drawn from that table, and D and trimming were deduced from the DNA. Counted in this sample were around 200,000 clones; about nine tenths of them appeared once. The ten largest clones add up to approximately 3% of the sample.

About this clone: The antigen it recognizes is unknown. Base qualities are missing; no much larger clone stands one base away.

Enrolling through a virtual design, the prospective study's participants ranged in age from roughly 18 to 95 years and lived across 20 to 30 United States geographic areas. Cohort assignment in the prospective study relied on participant-reported clinical history from a screening survey and a study questionnaire. Mobile phlebotomists in the prospective study collected whole blood, serum and a nasopharyngeal or oropharyngeal swab from every participant. Over an approximately 2-month period, participants in the prospective study had the option of providing additional blood draws and questionnaires. Blood samples from the prospective study were shipped frozen or at room temperature prior to DNA extraction. Sequenced: PBMCs or T cells enriched from blood (not recorded which). The receptor's source is a woman between 50 and 59 years old in a cohort exposed to, infected with or recovered from COVID-19 (not recorded which).

The CDR3 region reads CASSEGQGANEKLFF. The sequenced DNA is TGTGCCAGCAGTGAGGGACAGGGGGCAAATGAAAAACTGTTTTTT. The rearrangement combines TRBV25-1 with TRBJ1-4, with TRBD1 matching 12 junction bases. From a lookup of the germline V gene, CDR1 and CDR2 are MGHDK and SYGVNS. The germline V and J ends show losses of 3 bases and 5 bases respectively, and no gene match explains 1 base of the junction. From the cysteine through the phenylalanine, the CDR3 covers 15 amino acids. Only CDR3 DNA remains: 45 bases, in frame from the first base.